This T cell receptor (beta chain) was identified during a study of blood T cells in healthy people across ages. Findings and limits, study-wide: Nothing was known about donor CMV status, and this possibly confounded expanded clonotype changes.

On this clonotype itself: What it recognizes is unknown.

V was cut by 1 base and J by 2 bases, with 11 bases left in between. CDR3 length: 15 amino acids. Germline V CDR1 and CDR2: KGHSH, LQKENI. The individuals who served as donors were healthy Caucasians living in Russia, aged roughly 6 to 100. Together with a sample-barcoded 5' primer, a J-beta primer mix was included in a second PCR lasting about 7 to 11 cycles. Using its own MiXCR run on the 5' RACE reads, TCRdb lists one record per CDR3 protein. The data hold roughly 1,800,000 distinct CDR3 sequences, with around 50% observed a single time. The sequenced sample was blood. V usage is TRBV18 and J usage is TRBJ2-5; maybe TRBD1 (6 bases). The TCR originated in a woman in her forties in good health. The CDR3 spells CASSPRAGEQETQYF. DNA of the CDR3: TGTGCCAGCTCACCACGGGCAGGGGAACAAGAGACCCAGTACTTC.